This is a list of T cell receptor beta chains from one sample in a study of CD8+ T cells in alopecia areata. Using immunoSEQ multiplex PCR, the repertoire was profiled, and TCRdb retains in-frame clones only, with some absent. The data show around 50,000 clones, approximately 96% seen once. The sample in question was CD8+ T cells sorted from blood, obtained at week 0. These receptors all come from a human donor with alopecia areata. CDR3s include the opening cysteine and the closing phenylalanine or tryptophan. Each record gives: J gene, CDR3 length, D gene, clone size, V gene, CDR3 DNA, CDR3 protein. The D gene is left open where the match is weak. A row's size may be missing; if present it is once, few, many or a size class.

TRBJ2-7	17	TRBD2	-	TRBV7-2	TGTGCCAGCAGCCTGGGGACTAGCGGGGGGTCTTTCTACGAGCAGTACTTC	CASSLGTSGGSFYEQYF
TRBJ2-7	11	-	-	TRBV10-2	TGCGCCAGCGGGCCCTCCTACGAGCAGTACTTC	CASGPSYEQYF
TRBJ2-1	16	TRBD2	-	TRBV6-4	TGTGCCAGCAGTGACGCGGCTAGCGGGGGGTACAATGAGCAGTTCTTC	CASSDAASGGYNEQFF
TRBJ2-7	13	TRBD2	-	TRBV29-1	TGCAGCGTTACTAGCGGGGGCCCCTTTGAGCAGTACTTC	CSVTSGGPFEQYF
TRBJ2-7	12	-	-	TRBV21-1	TGTGCCAGCAGCAAAGTGGGTCGCGAGCAGTACTTC	CASSKVGREQYF
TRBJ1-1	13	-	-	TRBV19	TGTGCCAGTAGTATCTCAGGGGACACTGAAGCTTTCTTT	CASSISGDTEAFF
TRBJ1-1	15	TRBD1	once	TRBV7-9	TGTGCCAGCAGCCCGCAACAGGGGGCGCACACTGAAGCTTTCTTT	CASSPQQGAHTEAFF
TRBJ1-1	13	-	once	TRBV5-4	TGTGCCAGCAGCGCCGGATGGAACACTGAAGCTTTCTTT	CASSAGWNTEAFF
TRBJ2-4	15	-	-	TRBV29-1	TGCAGCGTTGGGGTAAAGGTGTTGAAGGGGCACATTCAGTACTTC	CSVGVKVLKGHIQYF
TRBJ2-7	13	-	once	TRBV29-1	TGCAGCGTTGCATACGGGAGCTCCTACGAGCAGTACTTC	CSVAYGSSYEQYF
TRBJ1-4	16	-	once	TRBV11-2	TGTGCCAGCAGCCTGCAGTGGGGCGGGAATAATGAAAAACTGTTTTTT	CASSLQWGGNNEKLFF
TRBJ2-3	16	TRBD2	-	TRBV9	TGTGCCAGCAGCGAATCGGCGGGGGGGCCGACAGATACGCAGTATTTT	CASSESAGGPTDTQYF
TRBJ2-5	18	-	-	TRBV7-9	TGTGCCAGCAGCCACGCCGGAGTCGGGACGTCTATGATAGAGACCCAGTACTTC	CASSHAGVGTSMIETQYF
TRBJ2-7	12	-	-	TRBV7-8	TGTGCCAGCAGCCTGGACACCTACGAGCAGTACTTC	CASSLDTYEQYF
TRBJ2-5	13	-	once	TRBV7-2	TGTGCCAGCAGCTTAGGGACTCCAGAGACCCAGTACTTC	CASSLGTPETQYF
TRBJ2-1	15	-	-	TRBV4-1	TGCGCCAGCAGCCAGAGACTAGTGGATCACAATGAGCAGTTCTTC	CASSQRLVDHNEQFF
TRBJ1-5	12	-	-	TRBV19	TGTGCGACCGCGGGGCTCAATCAGCCCCAGCATTTT	CATAGLNQPQHF
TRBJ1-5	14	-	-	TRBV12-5	TGTGCTAGTGGTTTAGACTGGGGCAATCAGCCCCAGCATTTT	CASGLDWGNQPQHF
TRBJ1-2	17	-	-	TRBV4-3	TGCGCCAGCAGCCACATCCAAGGGGGAGGGGGTAACTATGGCTACACCTTC	CASSHIQGGGGNYGYTF
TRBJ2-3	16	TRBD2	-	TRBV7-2	TGTGCCAGCAGTCCCAGCGGGGGGGGATACACAGATACGCAGTATTTT	CASSPSGGGYTDTQYF
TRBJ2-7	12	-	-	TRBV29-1	TGCAGCGTTGAAGGCAGTCCCTACGAGCAGTACTTC	CSVEGSPYEQYF
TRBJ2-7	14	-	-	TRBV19	TGTGCCAGTAGTATAAGCAGCCTAACCTACGAGCAGTACTTC	CASSISSLTYEQYF
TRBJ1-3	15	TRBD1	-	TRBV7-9	TGTGCCAGCAGCTCGGGACAGAGCTCTGGAAACACCATATATTTT	CASSSGQSSGNTIYF
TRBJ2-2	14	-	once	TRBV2	TGTGCCAGCGATGCGGGGCAGGGTACCGGGGAGCTGTTTTTT	CASDAGQGTGELFF
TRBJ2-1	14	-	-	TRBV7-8	TGTGCCAGCAGCCCTTGGACAACTTACAATGAGCAGTTCTTC	CASSPWTTYNEQFF
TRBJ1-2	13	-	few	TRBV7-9	TGTGCCAGCAGCTTAGCATCTCTGCCTGGCTACACCTTC	CASSLASLPGYTF
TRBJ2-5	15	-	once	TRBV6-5	TGTGCCAGCAGTTACTATCACAGTGCCGAAGAGACCCAGTACTTC	CASSYYHSAEETQYF
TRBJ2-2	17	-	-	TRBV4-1	TGCGCCAGCAGCCAAGATGGACCCTACTTGAACACCGGGGAGCTGTTTTTT	CASSQDGPYLNTGELFF
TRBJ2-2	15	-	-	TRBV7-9	TGTGCCAGCAGCGGAGGGGGTCGGCCTACCGGGGAGCTGTTTTTT	CASSGGGRPTGELFF
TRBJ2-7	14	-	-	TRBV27	TGTGCCAGCAGTCCCTGGGCAGGCTCCTACGAGCAGTACTTC	CASSPWAGSYEQYF
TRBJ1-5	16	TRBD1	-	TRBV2	TGTGCCAGCAGTCTAGAAGGGACAGGGGGAAATCAGCCCCAGCATTTT	CASSLEGTGGNQPQHF
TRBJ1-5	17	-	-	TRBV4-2	TGTGCCAGCAGCCAAGAATGGGCCAGGGGATCCAATCAGCCCCAGCATTTT	CASSQEWARGSNQPQHF
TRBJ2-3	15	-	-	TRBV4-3	TGCGCCAGCAGCCAAGACAGGATCGGGGCAGATACGCAGTATTTT	CASSQDRIGADTQYF
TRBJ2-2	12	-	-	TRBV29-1	TGCAGCGGCACGGGAAACCGCGGGGAGCTGTTTTTT	CSGTGNRGELFF
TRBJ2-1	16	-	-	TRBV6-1	TGTGCCAGCAGTGAAGGGGGAAGGTTTTCCTACAATGAGCAGTTCTTC	CASSEGGRFSYNEQFF